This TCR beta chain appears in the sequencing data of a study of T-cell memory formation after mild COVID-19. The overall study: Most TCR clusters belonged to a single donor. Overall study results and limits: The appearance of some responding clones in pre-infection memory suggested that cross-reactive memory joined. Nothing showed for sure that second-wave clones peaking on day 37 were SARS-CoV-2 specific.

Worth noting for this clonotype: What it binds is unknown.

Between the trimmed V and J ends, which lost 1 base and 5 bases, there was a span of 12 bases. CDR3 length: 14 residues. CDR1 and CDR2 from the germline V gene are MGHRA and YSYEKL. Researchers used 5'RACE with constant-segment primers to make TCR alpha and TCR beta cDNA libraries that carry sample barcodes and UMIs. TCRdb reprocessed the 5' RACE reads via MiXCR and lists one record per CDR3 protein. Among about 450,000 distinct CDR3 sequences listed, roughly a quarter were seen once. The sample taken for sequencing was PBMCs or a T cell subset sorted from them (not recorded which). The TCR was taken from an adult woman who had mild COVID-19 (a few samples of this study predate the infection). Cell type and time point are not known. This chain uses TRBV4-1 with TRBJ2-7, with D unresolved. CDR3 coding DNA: TGCGCCAGCAGCCAAGCCGGAGCTGGGAACGAGCAGTACTTC. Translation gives CASSQAGAGNEQYF.